The 11 T cell receptor beta chains in this list originate from one sample, sequenced in a study of blood T cells in healthy people across ages. Next came a second PCR, run for about 7 to 12 cycles, which used a sample-barcoded 5' primer along with a J-beta primer mix. TCRdb analysed the 5' RACE reads with MiXCR anew, one entry per CDR3 protein. The sample has 850,000 to 1,300,000 distinct CDR3 sequences, more than 35% seen once. The specimen sequenced was blood. Receptors were obtained from a woman aged 60 to 75 in good health.

This clonotype was observed a handful of times. The chain has TRBV18 and TRBJ2-6; D gene ambiguous. The V gene lost 3 bases and the J gene lost 0 bases, with 6 bases spanning the gap. CDR1 and CDR2 from the germline V gene are KGHSH and LQKENI. The CDR3 has 15 amino acids. CDR3 nucleotides: TGTGCCAGCTCACCCCCCCACTCTGGGGCCAACGTCCTGACTTTC. This sequence encodes CASSPPHSGANVLTF.

The chain joins TRBV13 to TRBJ2-1; D is possibly TRBD2 (6 bases). CDR1 and CDR2 (germline): PRHDT, FYEKMQ (reference sequence). V lost 6 bases to trimming and J lost 0 bases, with 15 bases between them. The CDR3 sequence is 16 residues long. The CDR3 is CASRLAGPGSYNEQFF. The CDR3 DNA is TGTGCCAGCAGACTGGCGGGGCCAGGCTCCTACAATGAGCAGTTCTTC.

The chain links TRBV13 to TRBJ2-7; the D gene is possibly TRBD1 (6 bases). CDR3 length equals 19 residues. Germline V gene sequence: CDR1 PRHDT, CDR2 FYEKMQ (reference sequence). V was clipped by 4 bases and J by 7 bases, with 32 bases between them. The CDR3 protein is CASSSPRIKQGLLRGEQYF. For the CDR3, the DNA is TGTGCCAGCAGCTCTCCTAGGATAAAACAGGGTCTTCTAAGAGGAGAGCAGTACTTC.

The genes are TRBV5-8 and TRBJ2-4; TRBD2 agrees at 16 bases. TRBJ2-7 matches the DNA end more closely, so the J call is doubtful. This CDR3 is 18 amino acids long. Germline V gives CDR1 SGHTS, CDR2 YDEGEE. The CDR3 nucleotides are TGTGCCAGCAGCTTGGGCCGCCTGGGACTAGCGGGAGGGCGCGAGCAGTACTTC. As protein: CASSLGRLGLAGGREQYF.

A few counts support this clonotype. J is TRBJ2-1 and V is TRBV2; D tentatively reads TRBD1 or TRBD2 (5 bases each). Trimming removed 8 bases from V and 1 base from J, with 12 bases in between. This CDR3 has 14 amino acids. CDR1 and CDR2 from the germline V gene are SNHLY and FYNNEI. In nucleotides, the CDR3 is TGTGCCAGCTCGGGGCCCGGGTCCTACAATGAGCAGTTCTTC. Protein product: CASSGPGSYNEQFF. Using reference TRBV2 and TRBJ2-1 for the parts outside the CDR3, the full variable domain is EPEVTQTPSHQVTQMGQEVILRCVPISNHLYFYWYRQILGQKVEFLVSFYNNEISEKSEIFDDQFSVERPDGSNFTLKIRSTKLEDSAMYFCASSGPGSYNEQFFGPGTRLTVL.

The chain joins TRBV20-1 to TRBJ2-1; TRBD2 is a possible D gene (5 bases). The CDR3 is 16 residues long. Germline V gene lookup returns CDR1 DFQATT and CDR2 SNEGSKA (reference sequence). The germline V and J ends were trimmed by 2 bases and 0 bases, with 14 bases remaining between them. Here the CDR3 DNA reads TGCAGTGCTAGAATGATTAGCGCGAGCTCCTACAATGAGCAGTTCTTC. It translates to CSARMISASSYNEQFF.

The rearrangement links TRBV28 to TRBJ1-2, with TRBD1 matching 10 bases. Germline CDR1 reads MDHEN; CDR2 reads SYDVKM. The CDR3 runs 16 residues. The CDR3 DNA reads as TGTGTCAACAGTTTAACCGGGACAGGGGAGGTCTATGGCTACACCTTC. Translation gives CVNSLTGTGEVYGYTF.

V usage is TRBV15 and J usage is TRBJ2-5; 7 bases match TRBD1. Germline assignment: CDR1 LNHNV and CDR2 YYDKDF (reference sequence). V shed 11 bases, J shed 6 bases, and the junction held 12 bases outside the gene matches. There are 13 residues in the CDR3. The CDR3 bases are TGTGCCGCCACCGGGACAGAGCGCCAGACCCAGTACTTC. Protein: CAATGTERQTQYF.

This clonotype was detected once. The V and J genes are TRBV13 and TRBJ2-1; D possibly corresponds to TRBD2 (6 bases). V was pared by 10 bases and J by 0 bases, with 13 bases between. CDR3 length: 14 residues. Germline V gene lookup returns CDR1 PRHDT and CDR2 FYEKMQ (reference sequence). CDR3 amino acids: CATTEGSSYNEQFF. The CDR3 region has the DNA TGTGCCACCACGGAGGGCAGCTCCTACAATGAGCAGTTCTTC. Supplemented by reference TRBV13 and TRBJ2-1, the full variable domain reads AAGVIQSPRHLIKEKRETATLKCYPIPRHDTVYWYQQGPGQDPQFLISFYEKMQSDKGSIPDRFSAQQFSDYHSELNMSSLELGDSALYFCATTEGSSYNEQFFGPGTRLTVL.

This chain links TRBV6-5 with TRBJ2-7; D assignment may be TRBD1 or TRBD2 (6 bases each). The germline V gene has CDR1 MNHEY and CDR2 SVGAGI. Trimming cost V 5 bases and J 4 bases, with 12 bases left between them. The CDR3 sequence is 13 residues long. The CDR3 region has the DNA TGTGCCAGCAGTCCGGGGGCGATGTACGAGCAGTACTTC. Its protein is CASSPGAMYEQYF.

The chain has TRBV9 and TRBJ2-5; 7 bases match TRBD1. After removal of 4 bases from V and 0 bases from J, the junction contained 3 bases not matched to a gene. The CDR3 extends over 14 amino acids. Germline loops: CDR1 SGDLS, CDR2 YYNGEE. CDR3 sequence: CASSTGQYQETQYF. CDR3 DNA sequence: TGTGCCAGCAGCACGGGACAGTACCAAGAGACCCAGTACTTC.